This passage covers 6 T cell receptor beta chains from one sample sequenced in a study of response to subunit inactivated influenza vaccine. MiXCR, run by TCRdb on the RT-PCR reads, gives a single entry per CDR3 protein. The table lists 500,000 to 750,000 distinct CDR3 sequences, about 15% of them singletons. Specimen: PBMCs from blood, collected 11 to 12 days after vaccination. These receptors were obtained from a man between 50 and 59 years old who received an inactivated influenza vaccine.

This clonotype has ten or more counts. One end of the junction is discordant with germline, which a read error may explain. Here the CDR3 DNA reads TGTGCCAGCAGCTTGGAGAGCTCCTACGAGCAGTACTTC. Residues: CASSLESSYEQYF. The gene calls are TRBV5-1 and TRBJ2-7, with D uncertain. This CDR3 has 13 amino acids. Germline V gene sequence: CDR1 SGHRS, CDR2 YFSETQ. Full variable domain (remainder filled in from reference TRBV5-1 and TRBJ2-7): KAGVTQTPRYLIKTRGQQVTLSCSPISGHRSVSWYQQTPGQGLQFLFEYFSETQRNKGNFPGRFSGRQFSNSRSEMNVSTLELGDSALYLCASSLESSYEQYFGPGTRLTVT.

The chain recombines TRBV4-1 with TRBJ1-1; possibly TRBD1 for D (5 bases). Germline CDR1 MGHRA, CDR2 YSYEKL. This CDR3 contains 15 residues. The V end was cut by 1 base, the J end by 0 bases, with 9 bases between. The CDR3 loop is CASSQGRQLNTEAFF. CDR3 nucleotide sequence: TGCGCCAGCAGCCAAGGACGACAGTTGAACACTGAAGCTTTCTTT.

This chain uses TRBV6-2 or TRBV6-3 with TRBJ2-7; D remains ambiguous. CDR1 is MNHEY, CDR2 SVGEGT, per germline. There are 11 residues in the CDR3. V gave up 7 bases and J gave up 5 bases, with 9 bases separating them. The CDR3 sequence is CASKLVNEQYF. In nucleotides, the CDR3 is TGTGCCAGCAAACTCGTAAACGAGCAGTACTTC.

V and J are TRBV6-5 and TRBJ1-2, with 8 bases that match TRBD1. This CDR3 contains 14 residues. The junction had 4 bases not matched to a gene; V was cut back by 3 bases and J by 4 bases. Looked up from germline, CDR1 is MNHEY and CDR2 is SVGAGI. DNA for the CDR3: TGTGCCAGCAGTTATTTCGACAGGGGCTATGGCTACACCTTC. As protein: CASSYFDRGYGYTF.

The V call is TRBV6-1, the J call TRBJ2-1, with D tentatively TRBD1 (5 bases). The CDR3 is 14 residues long. Germline assignment: CDR1 MNHNS and CDR2 SASEGT. The ends were cut back, 6 bases at V and 7 bases at J, with 16 bases in the middle. CDR3 DNA sequence: TGTGCCAGCAGGGACACCGCCCTGTATAATGAGCAGTTCTTC. This gives the protein CASRDTALYNEQFF.

This sequence joins TRBV7-2 and TRBJ2-2; 12 positions agree with TRBD2. The germline V gene encodes CDR1 SGHTA and CDR2 FQGNSA. Trimming took 4 bases from V and 4 from J; bases not matched to a gene: 4. The length of the CDR3 is 16 residues. CDR3 in DNA: TGTGCCAGCAGCTCCGGGGGACTAGCGGGCACCGGGGAGCTGTTTTTT. Protein: CASSSGGLAGTGELFF.